Following are 25 T cell receptor beta chains from one sample sequenced in a study of T cell repertoires in cytomegalovirus infection (dated by TCRdb to about 2019). The instrument given in TCRdb is Illumina HiSeq 1500. Using fastp at Q25 and MiXCR, TCRdb reprocessed the public reads and kept productive beta chains. Identical CDR3 protein sequences are pooled into one entry, listed with their most common genes and DNA. Counted in this sample were 100,000 to 150,000 distinct CDR3 sequences; 8% to 9% of them appeared once. Around a tenth of the sample is in the top ten clones. The material sequenced was PBMCs. The source is a human donor in good health (CMV status not recorded). Some clones in this sample may be carry-over from other donors' samples.

This clonotype was counted at least ten times. The gene calls are TRBV7-8 and TRBJ2-1; D unresolved. Per the germline V gene, CDR1 is SGHVS and CDR2 is FQNEAQ. V lost 4 bases and J lost 0, with 13 bases in between. The length of the CDR3 is 16 residues. This CDR3 is CASSWVPGSSYNEQFF. The CDR3 coding sequence is TGTGCCAGCAGCTGGGTCCCGGGCAGCTCCTACAATGAGCAGTTCTTC.

This clonotype was seen more than once but under ten times. The DNA of the CDR3 is TGTGCCAGCAGTGGGTTCCACAGGGGGCGCGGGTCCTACGAGCAGTACTTC. Residues: CASSGFHRGRGSYEQYF. This chain links TRBV2 with TRBJ2-7; 9 bases map to TRBD1. The CDR3 loop spans 17 amino acids. J was trimmed by 1 base and V by 4 bases; bases with no gene match: 11. CDR1 is SNHLY and CDR2 is FYNNEI in the germline V gene.

This clonotype was seen repeatedly, ten times or more. The rearrangement joins TRBV10-3 to TRBJ1-1; 8 nucleotides line up with TRBD1. The junction had 3 bases not matched to a gene; V was cut back by 1 base and J by 5 bases. The germline CDR1 and CDR2 sequences are ENHRY and SYGVKD. The CDR3 loop spans 14 amino acids. The CDR3 nucleotides read TGTGCCATCAGTGAGTTACAGGGGGGGACTGAAGCTTTCTTT. This encodes CAISELQGGTEAFF.

This clonotype was picked up many times. V gene TRBV7-2 combines with J gene TRBJ1-2; D not certain. This CDR3 has 12 amino acids. Germline values: CDR1 SGHTA, CDR2 FQGNSA. V gave up 5 bases and J gave up 6 bases, with 10 bases separating them. The chain's CDR3 is CASSLPGNGYTF. In DNA form, the CDR3 reads TGTGCCAGCAGCCTACCAGGAAATGGCTACACCTTC.

The rearrangement uses TRBV20-1 and TRBJ2-7; no definite D call. Germline V gene lookup returns CDR1 DFQATT and CDR2 SNEGSKA (reference sequence). This CDR3 comprises 14 residues. V dropped 6 bases and J dropped 3 bases, with 18 bases sitting between them. The CDR3 protein is CSAIPVGRLYEQYF. The CDR3 bases are TGCAGTGCCATTCCGGTTGGCAGACTCTACGAGCAGTACTTC.

This clonotype has a handful of counts. The CDR3 coding sequence is TGTGCCAGCAGCTTAGAATCAGGGGGGACGACTGAAGCTTTCTTT. This encodes CASSLESGGTTEAFF. The chain employs TRBV7-9 and TRBJ1-1; TRBD1 matches at 7 bases. Looked up from germline, CDR1 is SEHNR and CDR2 is FQNEAQ (reference sequence). Losses at the gene ends were 1 base for V and 5 bases for J; bases not matched to a gene: 7. This CDR3 spans 15 amino acids.

This clonotype has more than one count but fewer than ten. This chain uses TRBV28 with TRBJ1-2; D perhaps matches TRBD1 (5 bases). The CDR3 length is 14 residues. With 5 bases removed from V and 8 bases from J, the gap between germline ends came to 18 bases. CDR1 and CDR2 from the germline V gene are MDHEN and SYDVKM. The CDR3 is CASSPRAGSRGYTF. The CDR3 bases are TGTGCCAGCAGTCCTCGAGCAGGGTCACGCGGCTACACCTTC.

This clonotype was counted between two and nine times. The CDR3 region is CSARVFGAGTYNEQFF. The DNA of the CDR3 is TGCAGTGCTAGAGTCTTCGGCGCGGGAACTTACAATGAGCAGTTCTTC. J is TRBJ2-1 and V is TRBV20-1; weak D call: TRBD2 (6 bases). Trimming cost V 1 base and J 4 bases, with 17 bases left between them. Germline CDR1 DFQATT, CDR2 SNEGSKA (reference sequence). The CDR3 totals 16 residues.

The V gene is TRBV29-1, the J gene TRBJ2-5; D is perhaps TRBD1 (6 bases). This CDR3 is built from 12 residues. CDR1 and CDR2 from the germline V gene are SQVTM and ANQGSEA. V lost 6 bases to trimming and J lost 4 bases, with 12 bases between them. In nucleotides, the CDR3 is TGCAGCGTCCTGACAGGAAGAGAGACCCAGTACTTC. It encodes CSVLTGRETQYF.

In this sample, this clonotype turned up many times. The chain has TRBV20-1 and TRBJ1-1; D ambiguous. Germline V gives CDR1 DFQATT, CDR2 SNEGSKA (reference sequence). V lost 0 bases, J lost 6 bases, and 17 bases lay in between. This CDR3 has 15 amino acids. The CDR3, as DNA: TGCAGTGCTAGAGATCATGAGGCCGGGAGCGCTGAAGCTTTCTTT. Amino acids: CSARDHEAGSAEAFF.

This clonotype was seen only a few times. The chain has TRBV6-5 and TRBJ2-7; no definite D call. Germline V CDR1 and CDR2: MNHEY, SVGAGI. The CDR3 is made up of 14 amino acids. The V gene lost 3 bases and the J gene lost 3 bases, with 12 bases spanning the gap. CDR3 in DNA: TGTGCCAGCAGTTATCGATCCCAGCTCTACGAGCAGTACTTC. Its translation: CASSYRSQLYEQYF.

This clonotype was counted a few times. The chain uses TRBV9 and TRBJ2-7; D is possibly TRBD1 (6 bases). The V gene's germline CDR1 is SGDLS and CDR2 YYNGEE. The CDR3 is made up of 14 amino acids. V was shortened by 2 bases and J by 7 bases, with 16 bases between the two germline ends. CDR3: CASSVDSGGEEQYF. CDR3 nucleotide sequence: TGTGCCAGCAGCGTGGACAGTGGGGGAGAGGAGCAGTACTTC.

At least ten counts were recorded for this clonotype. The chain combines TRBV7-2 with TRBJ1-2, with 9 positions matching TRBD1. V gave up 4 bases and J gave up 6 bases; unmatched junction bases: 12. This CDR3 contains 16 residues. Germline CDR1 reads SGHTA; CDR2 reads FQGNSA. CDR3 protein: CASSSKGDRAQHGYTF. The CDR3, as DNA: TGTGCCAGCAGCTCCAAGGGGGACAGGGCCCAACATGGCTACACCTTC.

Many counts were recorded for this clonotype. V and J are TRBV25-1 and TRBJ1-1; no definite D call. The V gene lost 3 bases and the J gene lost 6 bases, with 11 bases spanning the gap. CDR3 length: 13 residues. Germline CDR1 and CDR2: MGHDK and SYGVNS. The CDR3 DNA reads as TGTGCCAGCAGTGATACCCCCGGGGCTGAAGCTTTCTTT. Translation gives CASSDTPGAEAFF.

This clonotype was seen repeatedly, ten times or more. This chain links TRBV7-2 with TRBJ2-5; the D gene is possibly TRBD2 (6 bases). This CDR3 has 14 amino acids. Trimming shortened V by 1 base and J by 12 bases, and 18 bases separated the two germline ends. The germline V gene has CDR1 SGHTA and CDR2 FQGNSA. The CDR3 protein is CASSLEGTSSREYF. The CDR3 bases are TGTGCCAGCAGCTTAGAGGGGACTTCTTCACGCGAGTACTTC.

The chain joins TRBV5-6 to TRBJ2-2; D unclear. In germline, CDR1 is SGHDT, CDR2 YYEEEE. V was pared by 0 bases and J by 4 bases, with 4 bases between. There are 13 residues in the CDR3. The CDR3 DNA reads TGTGCCAGCAGCTTGGCCACCACCGGGGAGCTGTTTTTT. Protein product: CASSLATTGELFF. Full variable domain (rest looked up from reference TRBV5-6 and TRBJ2-2): DAGVTQSPTHLIKTRGQQVTLRCSPKSGHDTVSWYQQALGQGPQFIFQYYEEEERQRGNFPDRFSGHQFPNYSSELNVNALLLGDSALYLCASSLATTGELFFGEGSRLTVL.

This clonotype was seen ten or more times. The rearrangement links TRBV20-1 to TRBJ2-7, with D possibly being TRBD1 or TRBD2 (5 bases each). Trimming removed 5 bases from V and 2 bases from J, with 16 bases in between. The CDR3 has 14 residues. Germline V gene lookup returns CDR1 DFQATT and CDR2 SNEGSKA (reference sequence). The CDR3 loop is CSAEKGSGAYEQYF. CDR3 in DNA: TGCAGTGCTGAAAAGGGGAGTGGGGCCTACGAGCAGTACTTC.

This clonotype was recorded at least ten times. The rearrangement links TRBV12-3 or TRBV12-4 to TRBJ1-4; no firm D call. The CDR3 is 16 amino acids. V lost 5 bases to trimming and J lost 3 bases, with 16 bases between them. Written as DNA, the CDR3 is TGTGCCAGCAGTCTACGGGTGGGAACGGCTAATGAAAAACTGTTTTTT. Its translation is CASSLRVGTANEKLFF.

At least ten counts were recorded for this clonotype. V gene TRBV6-5 combines with J gene TRBJ1-2; the D is unclear. The CDR3 contains 12 residues. V was cut by 7 bases and J by 7 bases, with 13 bases left in between. Per the germline V gene, CDR1 is MNHEY and CDR2 is SVGAGI. For the CDR3, the DNA is TGTGCCAGCATCGACATTAGTGTTGGCTACACCTTC. Its protein is CASIDISVGYTF.

J is TRBJ1-2 and V is TRBV20-1; D is unclear. CDR1 and CDR2 from the germline V gene are DFQATT and SNEGSKA (reference sequence). V was shortened by 5 bases and J by 4 bases, with 14 bases between the two germline ends. This CDR3 is built from 13 residues. The CDR3 region has the DNA TGCAGTGCTTTTACACTGGGAGCCTATGGCTACACCTTC. Its translation: CSAFTLGAYGYTF.

The rearrangement links TRBV20-1 to TRBJ2-3; 9 bases are shared with TRBD2. CDR3 size: 15 residues. Trimming at V came to 0 bases and at J to 5 bases, leaving 6 bases not matched to a gene. CDR1 and CDR2 (germline): DFQATT, SNEGSKA (reference sequence). Written as DNA, the CDR3 is TGCAGTGCTAGAGATGGGCGGGGGGGCCGAGATACGCAGTATTTT. This encodes CSARDGRGGRDTQYF.

This clonotype was observed many times. V is TRBV7-7 and J is TRBJ2-3; TRBD1 matches at 9 bases. Germline CDR1 reads SSHAT; CDR2 reads FNYEAQ (reference sequence). There are 15 residues in the CDR3. V lost 1 base, J lost 3 bases, and 2 bases stayed unmatched. The DNA for the CDR3 is TGTGCCAGCAGCTTAGGACAGGGGGGGACAGATACGCAGTATTTT. Its protein is CASSLGQGGTDTQYF.

This clonotype has a handful of counts. The chain joins TRBV19 to TRBJ2-1; 9 bases are shared with TRBD2. CDR1 LNHDA and CDR2 SQIVND come from the germline V gene (reference sequence). The CDR3 spans 15 residues. V was clipped by 1 base and J by 9 bases; unmatched bases: 7. This CDR3 reads CASSIGAGGPSEQFF. The CDR3 DNA is TGTGCCAGTAGTATAGGAGCGGGGGGACCTAGTGAGCAGTTCTTC.

This clonotype has only a few counts. CDR3 region: CASSGQFSTDTQYF. The CDR3 DNA reads as TGTGCCAGCAGTGGACAGTTTAGCACAGATACGCAGTATTTT. The chain employs TRBV12-3 or TRBV12-4 and TRBJ2-3; D is possibly TRBD1 (6 bases). Trimming cost V 5 bases and J 0 bases, with 9 bases left between them. CDR3 size: 14 residues.

The chain links TRBV28 to TRBJ1-3; possibly TRBD1 for D (5 bases). The CDR3 runs to 16 residues. Between the trimmed V and J ends, which lost 5 bases and 0 bases, there was a span of 14 bases. Germline V gene lookup returns CDR1 MDHEN and CDR2 SYDVKM. In DNA, the CDR3 is TGTGCCAGCAGTCGCCCAAGCCAGGGCTCTGGAAACACCATATATTTT. Its translation: CASSRPSQGSGNTIYF. The full variable domain, its missing parts supplied by reference TRBV28 and TRBJ1-3, is DVKVTQSSRYLVKRTGEKVFLECVQDMDHENMFWYRQDPGLGLRLIYFSYDVKMKEKGDIPEGYSVSREKKERFSLILESASTNQTSMYLCASSRPSQGSGNTIYFGEGSWLTVV.